The T cell receptor (beta chain) under discussion was sequenced for a study of T cells in Graves' hyperthyroidism and ophthalmopathy. As for the study in general: Once the initial diagnosis was made, peripheral blood was obtained before any treatment.

This clonotype was detected ten times or more. Its antigen is undetermined. Whole-study findings and limits: A 13 V-J signature model discriminated ophthalmopathy versus stable hyperthyroidism.

This CDR3 region has 13 residues. Trimming took 0 bases from V and 2 from J, leaving 4 bases between them. The germline V gene encodes CDR1 SGHTA and CDR2 FQGNSA. RNA transcripts were the template for amplifying TCR beta CDR3 regions. Carried out on the TCR CDR3, a first-round RT-PCR used the HTBI primer set. TCRdb called the multiplex PCR reads again in MiXCR, with one record for every CDR3 protein. The sample lists 380,000 or so distinct CDR3 sequences, under 20% occurring once. Sequenced input: blood. This sequence was found in a young woman with Graves' hyperthyroidism. The chain couples TRBV7-2 to TRBJ2-5; D gene uncertain. CDR3 loop: CASSLARQETQYF. Written as DNA, the CDR3 is TGTGCCAGCAGCTTAGCGAGGCAAGAGACCCAGTACTTC.